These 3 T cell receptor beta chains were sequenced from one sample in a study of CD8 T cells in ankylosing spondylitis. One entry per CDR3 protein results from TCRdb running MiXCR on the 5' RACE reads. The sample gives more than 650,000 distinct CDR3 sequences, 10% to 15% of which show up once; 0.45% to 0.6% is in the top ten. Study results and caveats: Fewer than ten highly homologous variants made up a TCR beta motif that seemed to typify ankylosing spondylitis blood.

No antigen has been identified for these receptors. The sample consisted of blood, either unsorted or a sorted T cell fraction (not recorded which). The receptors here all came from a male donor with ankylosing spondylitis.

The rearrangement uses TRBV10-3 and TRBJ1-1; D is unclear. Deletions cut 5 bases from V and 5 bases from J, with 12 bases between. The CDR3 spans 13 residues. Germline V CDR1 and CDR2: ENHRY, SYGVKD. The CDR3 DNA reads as TGTGCCATCAGTTCTATGAGAGGAACTGAAGCTTTCTTT. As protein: CAISSMRGTEAFF.

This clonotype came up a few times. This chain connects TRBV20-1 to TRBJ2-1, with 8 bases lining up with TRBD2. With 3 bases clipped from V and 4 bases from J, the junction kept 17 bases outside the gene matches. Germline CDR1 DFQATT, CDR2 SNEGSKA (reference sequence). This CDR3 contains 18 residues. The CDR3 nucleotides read TGCAGTGCTAGGGGGGTAAGGGAGAGCGGGAGTATGTACAATGAGCAGTTCTTC. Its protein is CSARGVRESGSMYNEQFF.

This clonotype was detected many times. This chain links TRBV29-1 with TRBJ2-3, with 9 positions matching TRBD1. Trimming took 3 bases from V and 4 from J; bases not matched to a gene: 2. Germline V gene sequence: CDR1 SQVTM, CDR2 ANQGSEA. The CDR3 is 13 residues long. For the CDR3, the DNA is TGCAGCGTTGAGAGGACAGGGGCAGATACGCAGTATTTT. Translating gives CSVERTGADTQYF.